The clone carrying this T cell receptor beta chain was counted a few times. Its antigen remains unknown. These data belong to a study of response to subunit inactivated influenza vaccine. One entry per CDR3 protein results from TCRdb running MiXCR on the RT-PCR reads. The sample lists approximately 700,000 distinct CDR3 sequences; about 14% were seen once. Germline lookup yields CDR1 SQVTM and CDR2 ANQGSEA. The V and J ends lost 1 base and 1 base respectively, with 7 bases between them. The CDR3 has 13 residues. Study outcomes and limitations: Authors suggested that a seasonal influenza vaccination recruits few new T cells each time.

This chain connects TRBV29-1 to TRBJ2-5; D is unclear. The source is a middle-aged man who received an inactivated influenza vaccine. This material consisted of PBMCs from blood, taken less than 15 days before vaccination. For the CDR3, the DNA is TGCAGCGTTGAAGGGCGGCTCCAAGAGACCCAGTACTTC. Translating gives CSVEGRLQETQYF.